Listed below are T cell receptor beta chains from one sample, sequenced in a study of CD8+ T cells in alopecia areata. The table came from immunoSEQ multiplex PCR; TCRdb's copy has only in-frame clones and leaves some out. The repertoire holds under 350,000 clones, with 58% as singletons. The input for sequencing was CD4+ T cells sorted from blood, taken at week 24, from a patient treated with tofacitinib. Every receptor here comes from a human donor with alopecia areata. Both conserved end residues are part of each CDR3. Each record gives: J gene, clone size, D gene, V gene, CDR3 DNA, CDR3 protein. A D gene is named only where the DNA matches it firmly. Clone size, where shown, is once, few, many, or a class for clones that have expanded.

>TRBJ2-2|.|.|TRBV4-3
TGCGCCAGCAGCCAAGTAAAAGGGGGACCCCCGGACGGGGAGCTGTTTTTT
CASSQVKGGPPDGELFF
>TRBJ2-7|.|.|TRBV4-1
TGCGCCAGCAGCCAAGATAAGGGGACGAAATCCATCTACGAGCAGTACTTC
CASSQDKGTKSIYEQYF
>TRBJ2-3|.|TRBD2|TRBV4-1
TGCGCCAGCAGCCAAGGAGCGGGGTTTAGCACAGATACGCAGTATTTT
CASSQGAGFSTDTQYF
>TRBJ1-2|once|.|TRBV7-2
TGTGCCAGCAGCTTAGCGCTACAGAACTATGGCTACACCTTC
CASSLALQNYGYTF
>TRBJ2-5|.|.|TRBV7-9
TGCGCCAGCAGCTTGGTGACGGCGGAAGAGACCCAGTACTTC
CASSLVTAEETQYF
>TRBJ2-2|.|TRBD1|TRBV7-2
TGTGCCAGCAGCCCCCGTGGACAGGGCAACGGGGAGCTGTTTTTT
CASSPRGQGNGELFF
>TRBJ2-2|.|TRBD2|TRBV28
TGTGCCAGCAGCCCCCTGGGACTAGCGGGTGATTGGACCGGGGAGCTGTTTTTT
CASSPLGLAGDWTGELFF
>TRBJ1-5|.|.|TRBV30
TGTGCCTGGACCTCCTCGGCGGGGCAGCCCCAGCATTTT
CAWTSSAGQPQHF
>TRBJ2-5|.|.|TRBV15
TGTGCCACCAGCAGAGACAGGGGTGAGACCCAGTACTTC
CATSRDRGETQYF
>TRBJ2-1|.|TRBD2|TRBV7-2
TGTGCCAGCAGCACCGTAGCGGGGGCCCGCTGGGGTGAGCAGTTCTTC
CASSTVAGARWGEQFF
>TRBJ2-3|.|.|TRBV27
TGTGCCAGCAGTTTAACCGCGGGGAGCACAGATACGCAGTATTTT
CASSLTAGSTDTQYF
>TRBJ1-3|.|.|TRBV6-5
TGTGCCAGCAGTTACAGAGAACCTGGAAACACCATATATTTT
CASSYREPGNTIYF
>TRBJ2-7|few|.|TRBV18
TGTGCCAGCTCACAGAAAGGGGTCAGGGGAGGCGGCGAGCAGTACTTC
CASSQKGVRGGGEQYF
>TRBJ2-7|.|.|TRBV29-1
TGCAGCGTTGATACAGGCGAAGGGGACGAGCAGTACTTC
CSVDTGEGDEQYF
>TRBJ2-5|.|.|TRBV28
TGTGCCAGCAGTTTAAGGTCTTTGTCCTCCCGAGAGACCCAGTACTTC
CASSLRSLSSRETQYF
>TRBJ1-4|.|.|TRBV6-1
TGTGCCAGCAAAAGGTTTCAGGGTAATGTGGAAAAACTGTTTTTT
CASKRFQGNVEKLFF
>TRBJ2-2|few|.|TRBV5-4
TGTGCCAGCAGCTCAGCGGATGGAACCGGGGAGCTGTTTTTT
CASSSADGTGELFF
>TRBJ2-6|.|.|TRBV5-4
TGTGCCAGCAGCTTGGCCTCTGGGGCCAACGTCCTGACTTTC
CASSLASGANVLTF
>TRBJ1-1|few|.|TRBV4-2
TGTGCCAGCAGCCAAGATCAGGGGATGAGCACTGAAGCTTTCTTT
CASSQDQGMSTEAFF
>TRBJ1-4|.|.|TRBV4-3
TGCGCCAGCAGCCAAGATTTACAGGCCCGGGAAAAACTGTTTTTT
CASSQDLQAREKLFF
>TRBJ2-7|.|.|TRBV6-5
TGTGCCACCCGCCTAGGTGGTAAAGGCTACGAGCAGTACTTC
CATRLGGKGYEQYF
>TRBJ2-2|.|.|TRBV2
TGTGCCAGCAGTGGGGACACGGCCGGGACCGGGGAGCTGTTTTTT
CASSGDTAGTGELFF
>TRBJ1-2|.|TRBD1|TRBV15
TGTGCCACCAGCATCCGACAGGGGGGGTCTAACTATGGCTACACCTTC
CATSIRQGGSNYGYTF
>TRBJ1-6|.|.|TRBV5-1
TGCGCCAGCAGCTTGGAAAGCCGGGATTCACCCCTCCACTTT
CASSLESRDSPLHF
>TRBJ1-4|.|.|TRBV29-1
TGCAGCGTCCCAGGGAGTGGACGCACTAATGAAAAACTGTTTTTT
CSVPGSGRTNEKLFF
>TRBJ1-1|.|.|TRBV29-1
TGCAGCGTGTCAAGGGGGACTGAAGCTTTCTTT
CSVSRGTEAFF
>TRBJ1-2|.|.|TRBV4-1
TGCGCCAGCAGCCAAGACGAAGGAGATAACTATGGCTACACCTTC
CASSQDEGDNYGYTF
>TRBJ1-2|few|TRBD1|TRBV6-5
TGTGCCAGCAGCCTGACAGGGTATGGCTACACCTTC
CASSLTGYGYTF
>TRBJ1-4|.|.|TRBV29-1
TGCAGCGTTGATGAGGCAACTAATGAAAAACTGTTTTTT
CSVDEATNEKLFF
>TRBJ2-2|.|.|TRBV20-1
TGCAGCGCCAGACTAGGCGGGGAGCTGTTTTTT
CSARLGGELFF
>TRBJ1-6|.|.|TRBV20-1
TGCAGTGCTAGAGGTTCACCCCTCCACTTT
CSARGSPLHF